What follows is one T cell receptor beta chain and its context. Antigen unknown. The data were obtained in a study of shared clonotypes between healthy human individuals. TCRdb keeps only in-frame clones here, not all; method: immunoSEQ multiplex PCR. The sample comprises approximately 470,000 clones, over 75% of which are singletons, and roughly 12% rests with the top ten. This CDR3 contains 16 residues. In germline, CDR1 is SGHDN, CDR2 FVKESK. Trimming removed 0 bases from V and 1 base from J, with 13 bases in between. Regarding the study as a whole: Only blood underwent sampling, and tissue repertoires likely differ. Sequencing depth was a factor that was expected to affect clonotype sharing among donors.

The chain carries TRBV14 and TRBJ2-7; D call uncertain. This TCR derives from a woman aged 40 to 50 in good health. Some clones in this sample may be carry-over from other donors' samples. Sequencing used PBMCs. CDR3 protein: CASSQDGGFGSYEQYF. Written as DNA, the CDR3 is TGTGCCAGCAGCCAAGATGGCGGATTTGGATCCTACGAGCAGTACTTC.